This TCR beta chain was profiled in a study of CD8+ T cells in alopecia areata. Study-level points and caveats: Higher clonality and more expanded CD8+ clones appeared in lesional than normal scalp. Clarity of TCR sharing across patients fell short of that in mice, possibly HLA-related.

Extraction of RNA preceded its reverse transcription into cDNA, which served as the sequencing template. Profiled with immunoSEQ multiplex PCR; TCRdb holds only in-frame clones, not every one. The sample contains 30,000 to 45,000 clones, less than 55% of which appear only once. Worth noting for this clone: Its antigen is still unknown.

The V gene's germline CDR1 is MNHEY and CDR2 SVGAGI. The J segment lost 2 bases and the V segment lost 2 bases, leaving 7 bases of the junction unmatched. This CDR3 is 16 amino acids long. For roughly 5 of the biomarker-study patients, the CD4+ cells were further sorted so as to obtain CD25+CD127- cells. Peripheral blood and lesional scalp punch biopsies came from alopecia areata patients. Sequencing was done on a sample of CD4+ Tregs sorted from blood. The gene calls are TRBV6-5 and TRBJ2-7; 9 positions match TRBD1. This TCR came from a human donor with alopecia areata. The DNA of the CDR3 is TGTGCCAGCAGTTACCACCCCGGGACAGGGCCCTACGAGCAGTACTTC. Its translation is CASSYHPGTGPYEQYF.